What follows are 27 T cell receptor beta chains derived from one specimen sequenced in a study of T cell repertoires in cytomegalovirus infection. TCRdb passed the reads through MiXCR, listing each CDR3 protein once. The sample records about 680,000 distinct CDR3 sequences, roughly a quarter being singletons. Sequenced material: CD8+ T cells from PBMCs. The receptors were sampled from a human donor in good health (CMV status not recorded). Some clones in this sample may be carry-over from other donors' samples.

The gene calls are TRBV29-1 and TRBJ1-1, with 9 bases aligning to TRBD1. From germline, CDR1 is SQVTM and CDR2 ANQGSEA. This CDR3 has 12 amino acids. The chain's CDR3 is CSHRGRAGEAFF. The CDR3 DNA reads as TGCAGTCACAGGGGGCGCGCGGGTGAAGCTTTCTTT. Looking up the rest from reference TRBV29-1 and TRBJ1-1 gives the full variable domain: SAVISQKPSRDICQRGTSLTIQCQVDSQVTMMFWYRQQPGQSLTLIATANQGSEATYESGFVIDKFPISRPNLTFSTLTVSNMSPEDSSIYLCSHRGRAGEAFFGQGTRLTVV.

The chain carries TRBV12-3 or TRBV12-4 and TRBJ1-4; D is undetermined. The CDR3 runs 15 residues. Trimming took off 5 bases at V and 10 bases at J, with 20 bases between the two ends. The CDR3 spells CASSHRPATARKLFF. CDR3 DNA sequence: TGTGCCAGCAGTCACCGCCCGGCTACTGCGCGAAAACTGTTTTTT.

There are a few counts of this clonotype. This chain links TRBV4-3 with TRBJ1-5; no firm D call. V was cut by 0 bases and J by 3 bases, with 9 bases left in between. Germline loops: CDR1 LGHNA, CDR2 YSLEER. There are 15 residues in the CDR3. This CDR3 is CASSQDRSANQPQHF. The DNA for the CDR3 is TGCGCCAGCAGCCAAGATAGGTCAGCCAATCAGCCCCAGCATTTT.

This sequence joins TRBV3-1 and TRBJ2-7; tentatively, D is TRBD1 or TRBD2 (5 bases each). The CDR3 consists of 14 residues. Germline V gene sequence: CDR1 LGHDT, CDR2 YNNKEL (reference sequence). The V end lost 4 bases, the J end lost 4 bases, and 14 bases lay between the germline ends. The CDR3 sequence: CASSLGPYLYEQYF. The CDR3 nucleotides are TGTGCCAGCAGCCTGGGACCGTACCTGTACGAGCAGTACTTC.

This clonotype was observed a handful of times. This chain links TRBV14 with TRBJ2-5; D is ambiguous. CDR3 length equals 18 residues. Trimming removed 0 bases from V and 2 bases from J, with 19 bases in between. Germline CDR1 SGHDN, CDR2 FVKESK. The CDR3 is CASSQDFRRAISQETQYF. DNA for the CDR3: TGTGCCAGCAGCCAAGATTTCAGAAGGGCCATCAGTCAAGAGACCCAGTACTTC.

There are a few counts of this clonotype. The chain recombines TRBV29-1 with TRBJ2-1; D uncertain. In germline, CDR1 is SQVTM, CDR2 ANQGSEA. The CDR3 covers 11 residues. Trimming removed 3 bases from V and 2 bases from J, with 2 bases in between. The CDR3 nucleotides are TGCAGCGTTGAGACCTACAATGAGCAGTTCTTC. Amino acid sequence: CSVETYNEQFF.

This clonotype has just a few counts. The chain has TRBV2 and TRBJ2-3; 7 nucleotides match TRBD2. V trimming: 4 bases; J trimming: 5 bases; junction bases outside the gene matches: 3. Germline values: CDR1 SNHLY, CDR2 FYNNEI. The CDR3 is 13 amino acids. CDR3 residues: CASSGLARDTQYF. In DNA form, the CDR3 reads TGTGCCAGCAGTGGACTAGCTAGAGATACGCAGTATTTT. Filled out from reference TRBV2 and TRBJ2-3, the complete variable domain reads EPEVTQTPSHQVTQMGQEVILRCVPISNHLYFYWYRQILGQKVEFLVSFYNNEISEKSEIFDDQFSVERPDGSNFTLKIRSTKLEDSAMYFCASSGLARDTQYFGPGTRLTVL.

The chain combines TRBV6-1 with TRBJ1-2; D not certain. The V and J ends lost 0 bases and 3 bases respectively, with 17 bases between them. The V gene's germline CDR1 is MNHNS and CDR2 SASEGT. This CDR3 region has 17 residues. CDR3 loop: CASSEALRVSTYYGYTF. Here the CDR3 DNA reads TGTGCCAGCAGTGAAGCCTTAAGGGTATCCACATACTATGGCTACACCTTC.

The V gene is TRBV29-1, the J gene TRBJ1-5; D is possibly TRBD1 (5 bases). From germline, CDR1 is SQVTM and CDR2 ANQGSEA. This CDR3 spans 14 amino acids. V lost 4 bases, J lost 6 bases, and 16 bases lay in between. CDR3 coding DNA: TGCAGCGTTGGGCCCCTGGGGGATGGTCAGCCCCAGCATTTT. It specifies CSVGPLGDGQPQHF.

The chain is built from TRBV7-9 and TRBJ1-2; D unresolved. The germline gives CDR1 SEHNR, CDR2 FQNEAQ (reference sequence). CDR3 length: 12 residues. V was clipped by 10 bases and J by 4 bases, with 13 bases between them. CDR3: CATSGDPYGYTF. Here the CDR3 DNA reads TGTGCCACCTCCGGGGATCCCTATGGCTACACCTTC.

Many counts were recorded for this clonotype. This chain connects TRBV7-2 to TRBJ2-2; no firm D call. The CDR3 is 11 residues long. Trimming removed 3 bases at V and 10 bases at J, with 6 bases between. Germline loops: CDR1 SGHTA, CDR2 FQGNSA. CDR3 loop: CASSFGPELFF. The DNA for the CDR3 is TGTGCCAGCAGCTTCGGCCCGGAGCTGTTTTTT.

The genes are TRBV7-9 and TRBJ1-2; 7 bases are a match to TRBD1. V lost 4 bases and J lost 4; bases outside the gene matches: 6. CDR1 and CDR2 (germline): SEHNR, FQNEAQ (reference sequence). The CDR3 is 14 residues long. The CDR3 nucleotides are TGTGCCAGCAGCTCCCACAGGGGAGGCTATGGCTACACCTTC. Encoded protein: CASSSHRGGYGYTF.

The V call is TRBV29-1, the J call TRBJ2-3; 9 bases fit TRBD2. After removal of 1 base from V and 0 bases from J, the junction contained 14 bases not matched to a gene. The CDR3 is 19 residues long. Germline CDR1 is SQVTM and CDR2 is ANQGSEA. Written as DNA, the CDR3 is TGCAGCGTTGAAGGTGGTATAAGCGGGGGGACTTCTAGCACAGATACGCAGTATTTT. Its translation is CSVEGGISGGTSSTDTQYF.

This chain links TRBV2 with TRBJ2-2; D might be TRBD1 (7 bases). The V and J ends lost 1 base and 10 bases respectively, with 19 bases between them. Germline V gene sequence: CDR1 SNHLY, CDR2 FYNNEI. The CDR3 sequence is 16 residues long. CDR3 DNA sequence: TGTGCCAGCAGTGAAGAGGCGGGACAGAGAGGCGAGGAGCTGTTTTTT. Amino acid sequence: CASSEEAGQRGEELFF.

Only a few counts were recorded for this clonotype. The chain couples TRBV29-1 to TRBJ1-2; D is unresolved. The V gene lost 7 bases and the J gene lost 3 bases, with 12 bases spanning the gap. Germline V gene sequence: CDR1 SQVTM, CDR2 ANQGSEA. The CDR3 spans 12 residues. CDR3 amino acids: CSARTDDYGYTF. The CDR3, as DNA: TGCAGCGCCCGGACGGACGACTATGGCTACACCTTC.

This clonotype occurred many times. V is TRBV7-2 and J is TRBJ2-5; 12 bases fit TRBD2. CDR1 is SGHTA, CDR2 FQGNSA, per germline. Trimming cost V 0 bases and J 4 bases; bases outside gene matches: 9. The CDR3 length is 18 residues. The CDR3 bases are TGTGCCAGCAGCTTAGCGCTAGCGGGGGGGCATTGGGGAGAGACCCAGTACTTC. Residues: CASSLALAGGHWGETQYF.

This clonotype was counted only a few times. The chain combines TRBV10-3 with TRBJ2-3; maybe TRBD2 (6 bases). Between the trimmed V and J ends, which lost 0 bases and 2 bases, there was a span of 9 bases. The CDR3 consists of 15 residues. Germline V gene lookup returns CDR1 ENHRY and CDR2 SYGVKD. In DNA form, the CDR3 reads TGTGCCATCAGTGAGTCCGGGGGAACCACAGATACGCAGTATTTT. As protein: CAISESGGTTDTQYF.

In nucleotides, the CDR3 is TGTGCCAGTAGTATGGGAACAGGGGTTAGAGAGACCCAGTACTTC. Translation: CASSMGTGVRETQYF. V and J are TRBV19 and TRBJ2-5, with 7 nucleotides matching TRBD1. The CDR3 length is 15 residues. The V segment lost 3 bases and the J segment 4 bases; nucleotides outside the gene matches: 8. The germline CDR1 and CDR2 sequences are LNHDA and SQIVND (reference sequence).

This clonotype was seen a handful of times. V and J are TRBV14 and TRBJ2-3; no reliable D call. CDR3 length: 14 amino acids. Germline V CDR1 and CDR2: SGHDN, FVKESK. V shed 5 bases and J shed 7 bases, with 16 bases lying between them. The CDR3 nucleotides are TGTGCCAGCAGCTTATTTCCTAGTAAGAATACGCAGTATTTT. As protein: CASSLFPSKNTQYF. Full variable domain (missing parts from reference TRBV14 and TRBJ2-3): EAGVTQFPSHSVIEKGQTVTLRCDPISGHDNLYWYRRVMGKEIKFLLHFVKESKQDESGMPNNRFLAERTGGTYSTLKVQPAELEDSGVYFCASSLFPSKNTQYFGPGTRLTVL.

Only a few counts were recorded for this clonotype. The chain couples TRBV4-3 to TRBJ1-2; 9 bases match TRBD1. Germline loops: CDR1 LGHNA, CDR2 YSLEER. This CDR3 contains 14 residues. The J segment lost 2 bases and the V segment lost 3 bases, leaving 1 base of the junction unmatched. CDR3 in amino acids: CASSQGTGNYGYTF. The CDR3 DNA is TGCGCCAGCAGCCAGGGGACAGGGAACTATGGCTACACCTTC.

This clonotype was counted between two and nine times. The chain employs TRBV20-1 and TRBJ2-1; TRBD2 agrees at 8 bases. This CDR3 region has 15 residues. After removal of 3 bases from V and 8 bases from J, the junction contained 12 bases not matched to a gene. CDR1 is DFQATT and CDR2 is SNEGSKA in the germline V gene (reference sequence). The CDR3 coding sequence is TGCAGTGCTAGGTGGGGGGTAGCGGGATGGGATGAGCAGTTCTTC. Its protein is CSARWGVAGWDEQFF.

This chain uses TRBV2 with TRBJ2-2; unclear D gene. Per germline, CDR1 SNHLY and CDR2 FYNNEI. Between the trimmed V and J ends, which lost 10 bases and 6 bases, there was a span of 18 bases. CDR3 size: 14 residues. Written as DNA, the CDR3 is TGTGCCACCCAAGACTCACAGTTTCCCGGGGAGCTGTTTTTT. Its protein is CATQDSQFPGELFF.

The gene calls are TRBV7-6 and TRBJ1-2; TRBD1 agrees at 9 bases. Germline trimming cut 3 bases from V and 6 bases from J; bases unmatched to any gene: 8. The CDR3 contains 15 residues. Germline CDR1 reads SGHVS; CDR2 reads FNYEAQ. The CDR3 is CASSFRQGVGNGYTF. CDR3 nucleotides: TGTGCCAGCAGCTTCAGACAGGGGGTAGGAAATGGCTACACCTTC.

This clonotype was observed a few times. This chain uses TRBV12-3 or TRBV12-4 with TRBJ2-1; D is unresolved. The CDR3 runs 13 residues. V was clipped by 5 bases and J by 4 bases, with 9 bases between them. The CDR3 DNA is TGTGCCAGCAGTCTCCTTAATTACAATGAGCAGTTCTTC. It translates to CASSLLNYNEQFF.

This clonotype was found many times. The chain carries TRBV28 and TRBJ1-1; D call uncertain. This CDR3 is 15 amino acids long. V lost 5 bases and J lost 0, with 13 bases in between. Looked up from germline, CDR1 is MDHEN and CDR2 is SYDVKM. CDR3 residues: CASSPTLMMNTEAFF. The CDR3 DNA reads TGTGCCAGCAGTCCGACACTTATGATGAACACTGAAGCTTTCTTT.

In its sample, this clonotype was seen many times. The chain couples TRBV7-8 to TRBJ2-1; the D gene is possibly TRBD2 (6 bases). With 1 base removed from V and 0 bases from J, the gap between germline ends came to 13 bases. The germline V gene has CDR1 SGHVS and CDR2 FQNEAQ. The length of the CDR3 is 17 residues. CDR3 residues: CASSLVLGRSSYNEQFF. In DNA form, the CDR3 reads TGTGCCAGCAGCTTAGTATTGGGGAGGAGCTCCTACAATGAGCAGTTCTTC.

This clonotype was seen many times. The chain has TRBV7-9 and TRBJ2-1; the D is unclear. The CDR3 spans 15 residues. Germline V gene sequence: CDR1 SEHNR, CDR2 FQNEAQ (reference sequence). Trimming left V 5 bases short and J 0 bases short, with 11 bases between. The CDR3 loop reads CASSPPVSSYNEQFF. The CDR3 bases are TGTGCCAGCAGCCCCCCCGTCAGCTCCTACAATGAGCAGTTCTTC.